The sample holds a few counts of the clone carrying this TCR beta chain. Each CDR3 protein is one row after TCRdb ran MiXCR on the reads. The table has about 330,000 distinct CDR3 sequences, more than 8% seen once. This sample is part of a study of T cell repertoires in cytomegalovirus infection. Between the trimmed V and J ends, which lost 4 bases and 5 bases, there was a span of 10 bases. The CDR3 loop spans 13 amino acids. Germline V gene data show CDR1 as SEHNR and CDR2 as FQNEAQ (reference sequence). This rearrangement joins TRBV7-9 to TRBJ2-3; D gene uncertain. The sequence came from a human donor in good health (CMV status not recorded). Some clones in this sample may be carry-over from other donors' samples. What was sequenced was PBMCs. The CDR3 here is CASSSSFLDTQYF. For the CDR3, the DNA is TGTGCCAGCAGCTCCTCCTTTTTAGATACGCAGTATTTT. Using reference TRBV7-9 and TRBJ2-3 for the parts outside the CDR3, the full variable domain is DTGVSQNPRHKITKRGQNVTFRCDPISEHNRLYWYRQTLGQGPEFLTYFQNEAQLEKSRLLSDRFSAERPKGSFSTLEIQRTEQGDSAMYLCASSSSFLDTQYFGPGTRLTVL.